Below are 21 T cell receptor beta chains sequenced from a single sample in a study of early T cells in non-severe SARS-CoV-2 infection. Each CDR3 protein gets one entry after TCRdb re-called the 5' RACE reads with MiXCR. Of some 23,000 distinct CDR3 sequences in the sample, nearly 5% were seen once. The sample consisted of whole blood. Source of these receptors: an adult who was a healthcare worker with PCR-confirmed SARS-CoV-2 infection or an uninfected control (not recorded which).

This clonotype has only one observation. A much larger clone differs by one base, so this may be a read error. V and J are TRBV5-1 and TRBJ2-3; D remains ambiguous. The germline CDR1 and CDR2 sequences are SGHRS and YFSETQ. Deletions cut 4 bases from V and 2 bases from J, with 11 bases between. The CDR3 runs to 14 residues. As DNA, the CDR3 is TGCGCCAGCAGCCCCGGAGTGGCCACAGATACGCAGTATTTT. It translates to CASSPGVATDTQYF. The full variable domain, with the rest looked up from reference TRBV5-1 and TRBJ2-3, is KAGVTQTPRYLIKTRGQQVTLSCSPISGHRSVSWYQQTPGQGLQFLFEYFSETQRNKGNFPGRFSGRQFSNSRSEMNVSTLELGDSALYLCASSPGVATDTQYFGPGTRLTVL.

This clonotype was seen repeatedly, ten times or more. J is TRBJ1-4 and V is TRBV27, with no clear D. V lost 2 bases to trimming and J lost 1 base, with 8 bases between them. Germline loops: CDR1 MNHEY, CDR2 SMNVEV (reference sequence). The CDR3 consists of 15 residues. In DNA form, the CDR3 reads TGTGCCAGCAGTTTAAGAGGAGGAACTAATGAAAAACTGTTTTTT. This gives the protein CASSLRGGTNEKLFF.

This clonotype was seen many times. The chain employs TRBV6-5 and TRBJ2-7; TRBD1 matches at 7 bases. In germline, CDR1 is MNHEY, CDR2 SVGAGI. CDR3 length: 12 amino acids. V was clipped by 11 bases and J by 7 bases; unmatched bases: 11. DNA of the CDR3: TGTGCCGGGGGACAGCCTACGGGGGAGCAGTACTTC. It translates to CAGGQPTGEQYF.

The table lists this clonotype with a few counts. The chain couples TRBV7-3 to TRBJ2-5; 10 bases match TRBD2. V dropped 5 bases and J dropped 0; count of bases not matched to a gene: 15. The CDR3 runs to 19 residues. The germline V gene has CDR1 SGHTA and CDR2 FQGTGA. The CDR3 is CASSPSGLAGAGYQETQYF. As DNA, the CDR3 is TGTGCCAGCAGCCCCTCTGGGCTAGCGGGGGCAGGGTACCAAGAGACCCAGTACTTC. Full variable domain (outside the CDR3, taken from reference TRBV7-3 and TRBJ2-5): GAGVSQTPSNKVTEKGKYVELRCDPISGHTALYWYRQSLGQGPEFLIYFQGTGAADDSGLPNDRFFAVRPEGSVSTLKIQRTERGDSAVYLCASSPSGLAGAGYQETQYFGPGTRLLVL.

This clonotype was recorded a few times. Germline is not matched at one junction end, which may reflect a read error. CDR3 coding DNA: TGTGCCAGCACCCTAAGCGAGGGAGCACGGTCACACCTCCACTTT. Translating it yields CASTLSEGARSHLHF. The J gene is TRBJ1-6, the V gene TRBV7-8; D remains unclear. The germline V gene has CDR1 SGHVS and CDR2 FQNEAQ. The CDR3 contains 15 residues.

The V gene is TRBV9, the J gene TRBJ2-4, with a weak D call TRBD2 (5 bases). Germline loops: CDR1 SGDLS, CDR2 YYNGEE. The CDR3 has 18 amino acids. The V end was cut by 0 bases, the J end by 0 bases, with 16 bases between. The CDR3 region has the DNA TGTGCCAGCAGCGTAGCCCCTGTGGCGGCGGGAGCCAAAAACATTCAGTACTTC. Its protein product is CASSVAPVAAGAKNIQYF.

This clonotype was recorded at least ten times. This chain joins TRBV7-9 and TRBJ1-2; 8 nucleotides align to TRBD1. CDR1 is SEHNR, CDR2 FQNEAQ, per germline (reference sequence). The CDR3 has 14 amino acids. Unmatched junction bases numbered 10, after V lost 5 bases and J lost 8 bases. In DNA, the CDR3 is TGTGCCAGCAGCAGGGACAGGAGCGGGAAGGGCTACACCTTC. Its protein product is CASSRDRSGKGYTF.

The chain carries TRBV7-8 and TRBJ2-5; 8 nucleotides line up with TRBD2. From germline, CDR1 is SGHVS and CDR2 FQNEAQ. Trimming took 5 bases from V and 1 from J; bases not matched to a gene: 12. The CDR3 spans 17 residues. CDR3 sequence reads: CASSPVLRGAVQETQYF. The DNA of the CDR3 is TGTGCCAGCAGCCCCGTCCTGCGGGGGGCAGTCCAAGAGACCCAGTACTTC.

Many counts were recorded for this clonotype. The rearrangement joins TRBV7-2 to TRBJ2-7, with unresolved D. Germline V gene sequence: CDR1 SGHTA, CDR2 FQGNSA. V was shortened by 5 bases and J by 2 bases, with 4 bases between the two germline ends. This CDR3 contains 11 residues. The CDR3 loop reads CASSITYEQYF. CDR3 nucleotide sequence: TGTGCCAGCAGCATTACCTACGAGCAGTACTTC.

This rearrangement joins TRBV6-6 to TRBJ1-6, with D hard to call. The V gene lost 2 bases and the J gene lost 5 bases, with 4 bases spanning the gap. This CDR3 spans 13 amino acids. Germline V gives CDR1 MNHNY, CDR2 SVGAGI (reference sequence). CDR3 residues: CASSYGNNSPLHF. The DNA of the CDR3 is TGTGCCAGCAGTTACGGCAATAATTCACCCCTCCACTTT.

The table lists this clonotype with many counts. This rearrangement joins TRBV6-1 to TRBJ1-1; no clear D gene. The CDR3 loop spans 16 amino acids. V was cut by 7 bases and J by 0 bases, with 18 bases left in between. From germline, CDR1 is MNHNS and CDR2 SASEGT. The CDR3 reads CASIGVKGLMNTEAFF. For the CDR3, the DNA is TGTGCCAGCATCGGGGTCAAAGGACTCATGAACACTGAAGCTTTCTTT.

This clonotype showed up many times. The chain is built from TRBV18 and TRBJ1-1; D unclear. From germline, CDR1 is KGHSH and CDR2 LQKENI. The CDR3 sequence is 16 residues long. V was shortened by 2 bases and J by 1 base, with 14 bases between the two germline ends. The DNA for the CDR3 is TGTGCCAGCTCACCAAGGAGAAGCTGGGCGAACACTGAAGCTTTCTTT. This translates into CASSPRRSWANTEAFF.

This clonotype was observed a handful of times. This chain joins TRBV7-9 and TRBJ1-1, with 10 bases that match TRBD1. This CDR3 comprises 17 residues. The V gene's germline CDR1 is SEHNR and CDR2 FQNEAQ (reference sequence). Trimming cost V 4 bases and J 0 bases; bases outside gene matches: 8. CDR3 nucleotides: TGTGCCAGCAGCTCCCCCGGGACAGGGGTCATGAACACTGAAGCTTTCTTT. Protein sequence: CASSSPGTGVMNTEAFF.

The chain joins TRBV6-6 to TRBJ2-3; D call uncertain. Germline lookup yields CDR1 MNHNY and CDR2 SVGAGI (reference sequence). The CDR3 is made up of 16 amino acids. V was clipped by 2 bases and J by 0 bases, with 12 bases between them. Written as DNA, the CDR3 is TGTGCCAGCAGTTACCTCGGGCCCCTAAGCACAGATACGCAGTATTTT. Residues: CASSYLGPLSTDTQYF.

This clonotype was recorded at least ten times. The CDR3 DNA sequence: TGTGCCAGCAGTTTTTACGGGAACCGCAATCAGCCCCAGCATTTT. This translates into CASSFYGNRNQPQHF. V gene TRBV12-3 or TRBV12-4 combines with J gene TRBJ1-5; D gene unclear. Trimming removed 3 bases at V and 2 bases at J, with 11 bases between. CDR3 length: 15 amino acids.

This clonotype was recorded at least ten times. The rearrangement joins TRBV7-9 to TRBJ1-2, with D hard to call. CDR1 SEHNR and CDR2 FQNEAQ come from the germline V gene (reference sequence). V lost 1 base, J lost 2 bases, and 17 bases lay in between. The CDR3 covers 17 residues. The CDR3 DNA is TGTGCCAGCAGCTTAGACCGGCAGTCCCTCATCAACTATGGCTACACCTTC. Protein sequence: CASSLDRQSLINYGYTF.

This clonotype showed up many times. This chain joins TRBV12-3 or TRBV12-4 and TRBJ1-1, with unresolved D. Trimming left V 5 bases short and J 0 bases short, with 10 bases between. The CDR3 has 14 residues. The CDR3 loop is CASSETPLNTEAFF. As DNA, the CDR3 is TGTGCCAGCAGTGAGACCCCGCTGAACACTGAAGCTTTCTTT.

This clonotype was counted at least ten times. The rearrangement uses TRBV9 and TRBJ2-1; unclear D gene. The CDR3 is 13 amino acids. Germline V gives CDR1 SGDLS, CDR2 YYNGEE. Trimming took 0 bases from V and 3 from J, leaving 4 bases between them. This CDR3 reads CASSVGDYNEQFF. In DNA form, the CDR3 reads TGTGCCAGCAGCGTAGGAGACTACAATGAGCAGTTCTTC.

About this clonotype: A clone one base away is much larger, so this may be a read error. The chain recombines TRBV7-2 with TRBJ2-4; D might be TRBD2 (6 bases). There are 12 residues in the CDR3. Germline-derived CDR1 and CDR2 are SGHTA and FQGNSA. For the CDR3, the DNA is TGTGCCGGCAGCCCGGGACTAAACATTCAGTACTTC. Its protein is CAGSPGLNIQYF.

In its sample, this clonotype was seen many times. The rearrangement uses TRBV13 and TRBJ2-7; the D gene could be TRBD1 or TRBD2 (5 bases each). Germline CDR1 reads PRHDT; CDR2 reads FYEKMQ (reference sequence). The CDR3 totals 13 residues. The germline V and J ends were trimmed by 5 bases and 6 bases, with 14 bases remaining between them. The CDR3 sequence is CASSLVGAGEQYF. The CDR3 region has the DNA TGTGCCAGCAGCCTGGTCGGGGCAGGCGAGCAGTACTTC.

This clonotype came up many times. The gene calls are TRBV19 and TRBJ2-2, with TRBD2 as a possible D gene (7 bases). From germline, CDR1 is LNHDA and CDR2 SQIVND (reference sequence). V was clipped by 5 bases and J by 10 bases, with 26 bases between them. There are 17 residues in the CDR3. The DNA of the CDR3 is TGTGCCAGTAGTGGCGTTCGGGGGGCGTTCGTGGTTGAGGAGCTGTTTTTT. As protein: CASSGVRGAFVVEELFF. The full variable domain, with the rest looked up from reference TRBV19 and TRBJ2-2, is DGGITQSPKYLFRKEGQNVTLSCEQNLNHDAMYWYRQDPGQGLRLIYYSQIVNDFQKGDIAEGYSVSREKKESFPLTVTSAQKNPTAFYLCASSGVRGAFVVEELFFGEGSRLTVL.